This TCR beta chain was sequenced for a study of cytomegalovirus exposure and HLA in healthy donors. Whole-study findings and limits: Three chains linked to CMV were shown in vitro to be specific for CMV antigens.

Germline loops: CDR1 SQVTM, CDR2 ANQGSEA. V dropped 1 base and J dropped 5; count of bases not matched to a gene: 10. CDR3 length: 15 residues. This clone was seen once. The antigen is not known. PCR employed 60 Vbeta and 13 Jbeta primers. Clones were sequenced by immunoSEQ multiplex PCR, and TCRdb holds only the in-frame ones, with some missing. Altogether around 110,000 clones are present, around four fifths being singletons, with the ten largest covering roughly 8.2%. The origin of this receptor is a man aged 30-40 years in good health and CMV-seronegative. The sequenced material came from PBMCs. The chain recombines TRBV29-1 with TRBJ2-7; 8 bases line up with TRBD1. The CDR3 nucleotides read TGCAGCGTTGAAGTCATCCGGGACAGGTTAAACGAGCAGTACTTC. Amino acid sequence: CSVEVIRDRLNEQYF.